This TCR beta chain was recorded in a study of tumor-infiltrating lymphocytes in primary liver carcinoma. As for the study in general: Participating patients were men and women between 30 and 69 years old. The number of productive TCRbeta reads per sample ranged from roughly 3.5 to 7.13 million and was similar across tissue types.

The investigators made TCR beta cDNA from 400 to 500 ng total RNA, using a constant-region primer. Slightly modified ARM-PCR with three nested multiplex PCR rounds yielded TCR beta libraries. With TRBV1-TRBV30 forward primers and a C-beta reverse primer, the first two PCR rounds were run for approximately 10 cycles each. TCRdb analysed the multiplex PCR reads with MiXCR anew, one entry per CDR3 protein. Of some 180,000 distinct CDR3 sequences in the sample, 50% to 75% were seen once. Germline DNA was also extracted, while the blood RNA originated from unsorted whole blood. CDR3 length: 15 amino acids. The V gene's germline CDR1 is SGHAT and CDR2 FQNNGV. This clonotype was recorded once. The junction shows a germline mismatch at one end, possibly a read error.

Input material: peripheral blood. This TCR was recovered from a man aged 35-49 years with primary liver carcinoma and hepatitis B virus infection. The chain carries TRBV11-2 and TRBJ2-5, with a weak D call TRBD2 (6 bases). The CDR3 loop reads CAGSSRQRRVETQYF. The CDR3 DNA is TGTGCCGGCAGCTCGAGGCAAAGGAGGGTAGAGACCCAGTACTTC. Based on the CDR3 plus reference TRBV11-2 and TRBJ2-5, the full variable domain is EAGVAQSPRYKIIEKRQSVAFWCNPISGHATLYWYQQILGQGPKLLIQFQNNGVVDDSQLPKDRFSAERLKGVDSTLKIQPAKLEDSAVYLCAGSSRQRRVETQYFGPGTRLLVL.